Below are 22 T cell receptor beta chains sequenced from a single sample in a study of cytotoxic CD8 clonotypes in ibrutinib-treated CLL. TCRdb's table, derived via immunoSEQ multiplex PCR, lists solely in-frame clones and lacks some. The sample contains roughly 130,000 clones, 79% of which appear only once. The sample here was PBMCs, taken after 12 months of ibrutinib treatment. The receptors were sampled from a human donor with chronic lymphocytic leukemia.

The chain uses TRBV5-1 and TRBJ2-3; D assignment may be TRBD1 or TRBD2 (5 bases each). The V end lost 6 bases, the J end lost 3 bases, and 17 bases lay between the germline ends. This CDR3 has 15 residues. Germline V gene data show CDR1 as SGHRS and CDR2 as YFSETQ. CDR3 amino acids: CASTWAGRATDTQYF. DNA for the CDR3: TGCGCCAGCACATGGGCAGGGAGAGCGACAGATACGCAGTATTTT. Combining the CDR3 with reference TRBV5-1 and TRBJ2-3 gives the whole variable domain KAGVTQTPRYLIKTRGQQVTLSCSPISGHRSVSWYQQTPGQGLQFLFEYFSETQRNKGNFPGRFSGRQFSNSRSEMNVSTLELGDSALYLCASTWAGRATDTQYFGPGTRLTVL.

For this clone: Its ends do not fully match the called genes, so a read error is possible. The V and J genes are TRBV2 and TRBJ1-2; D gene unclear. CDR1 is SNHLY and CDR2 is FYNNEI in the germline V gene. This CDR3 has 11 residues. The CDR3 is CASSVGLGRNF. The CDR3 region has the DNA TGTGCCAGCAGTGTGGGTTTAGGGAGAAACTTC.

CDR3 protein: CSMGEGETQYF. DNA of the CDR3: TGCAGCATGGGGGAAGGAGAGACCCAGTACTTC. The chain has TRBV29-1 and TRBJ2-5, with D perhaps TRBD1 or TRBD2 (5 bases each). CDR1 and CDR2 (germline): SQVTM, ANQGSEA. The CDR3 covers 11 residues. The V and J ends lost 8 bases and 4 bases respectively, with 11 bases between them.

V gene TRBV27 combines with J gene TRBJ2-3, with D uncertain. Trimming removed 5 bases at V and 6 bases at J, with 9 bases between. The CDR3 has 12 amino acids. Germline CDR1 is MNHEY and CDR2 is SMNVEV (reference sequence). The CDR3 nucleotides read TGTGCCAGCAGTCCCGCCGGGGATACGCAGTATTTT. The encoded protein is CASSPAGDTQYF.

The rearrangement joins TRBV4-3 to TRBJ2-1, with D possibly TRBD1 on 6 matching bases. CDR1 is LGHNA, CDR2 YSLEER, per germline. V was trimmed by 3 bases and J by 7 bases, leaving 7 bases between them. CDR3 length: 12 residues. The CDR3 protein is CASSQQGNEQFF. DNA for the CDR3: TGCGCCAGCAGCCAGCAGGGGAATGAGCAGTTCTTC.

V gene TRBV27 combines with J gene TRBJ2-3; unclear D gene. There are 14 residues in the CDR3. The V and J ends lost 3 bases and 0 bases respectively, with 7 bases between them. Germline CDR1 reads MNHEY; CDR2 reads SMNVEV (reference sequence). The CDR3: CASSFRQSTDTQYF. CDR3 DNA sequence: TGTGCCAGCAGTTTCCGGCAGAGCACAGATACGCAGTATTTT.

This chain links TRBV7-2 with TRBJ2-7, with 8 bases fitting TRBD2. The germline gives CDR1 SGHTA, CDR2 FQGNSA. The J segment lost 3 bases and the V segment lost 1 base, leaving 5 bases of the junction unmatched. This CDR3 is 15 amino acids long. The CDR3 here is CASSLVGGRYYEQYF. The CDR3 DNA follows: TGTGCCAGCAGCTTAGTGGGCGGGAGGTACTACGAGCAGTACTTC.

This rearrangement joins TRBV27 to TRBJ2-3, with D unclear. Trimming cost V 8 bases and J 1 base, with 13 bases left between them. CDR1 and CDR2 from the germline V gene are MNHEY and SMNVEV (reference sequence). The CDR3 loop spans 14 amino acids. The CDR3 DNA reads as TGTGCCAGCCTCCCGGAAGATGGCACAGATACGCAGTATTTT. Encoded protein: CASLPEDGTDTQYF.

The V and J genes are TRBV6-5 and TRBJ2-1; D gene unclear. Germline V gene sequence: CDR1 MNHEY, CDR2 SVGAGI. The CDR3 spans 11 residues. The V end was cut by 3 bases, the J end by 6 bases, with 3 bases between. The CDR3 nucleotides are TGTGCCAGCAGTTATATCAATGAGCAGTTCTTC. Amino acids: CASSYINEQFF.

This rearrangement joins TRBV29-1 to TRBJ2-3, with D perhaps given as TRBD1 or TRBD2 (6 bases each). This CDR3 has 14 residues. Germline CDR1 is SQVTM and CDR2 is ANQGSEA. Trimming took 0 bases from V and 4 from J, leaving 11 bases between them. The CDR3 nucleotides read TGCAGCGTTGAAGAGGGGGGCTGGGCAGATACGCAGTATTTT. It encodes CSVEEGGWADTQYF.

The chain has TRBV7-9 and TRBJ2-2; 12 nucleotides match TRBD2. The CDR3 spans 19 residues. From germline, CDR1 is SEHNR and CDR2 FQNEAQ (reference sequence). The V gene end was trimmed by 2 bases and the J gene end by 0 bases; junction bases not matched to a gene: 7. The CDR3 loop reads CASSLTRLAGDSNTGELFF. Here the CDR3 DNA reads TGTGCCAGCAGCTTAACAAGACTAGCGGGGGATTCGAACACCGGGGAGCTGTTTTTT.

V is TRBV7-9 and J is TRBJ1-2; TRBD1 matches 7 bases. J was trimmed by 4 bases and V by 5 bases; bases with no gene match: 4. Germline assignment: CDR1 SEHNR and CDR2 FQNEAQ (reference sequence). The CDR3 has 13 amino acids. Here the CDR3 DNA reads TGTGCCAGCAGCCTAGGGGACAGCTATGGCTACACCTTC. This sequence encodes CASSLGDSYGYTF.

The CDR3 sequence: CASSFHGLAGVREQFF. The CDR3 DNA reads as TGTGCCAGCAGTTTCCACGGACTAGCGGGAGTGAGGGAGCAGTTCTTC. The V gene is TRBV27, the J gene TRBJ2-1; 13 nucleotides match TRBD2. The trim removed 3 bases at V and 10 bases at J, leaving 9 bases unmatched. CDR1 is MNHEY, CDR2 SMNVEV, per germline (reference sequence). The CDR3 is 16 amino acids.

J is TRBJ2-2 and V is TRBV6-5; no definite D call. The CDR3 runs to 12 residues. Trimming took 8 bases from V and 1 from J, leaving 5 bases between them. CDR1 MNHEY and CDR2 SVGAGI come from the germline V gene. The CDR3 loop reads CASRRNTGELFF. The CDR3 bases are TGTGCCAGCCGGCGGAACACCGGGGAGCTGTTTTTT.

This clone was counted once. V and J are TRBV7-2 and TRBJ1-4; D unclear. The CDR3 sequence is 16 residues long. The ends were cut back, 5 bases at V and 3 bases at J, with 16 bases in the middle. CDR1 is SGHTA, CDR2 FQGNSA, per germline. The CDR3 nucleotides are TGTGCCAGCAGCCAGCGGGGAATTAGGGCTAATGAAAAACTGTTTTTT. Its translation: CASSQRGIRANEKLFF.

The genes are TRBV2 and TRBJ2-7; TRBD1 is a possible D gene (6 bases). In germline, CDR1 is SNHLY, CDR2 FYNNEI. The CDR3 is made up of 14 amino acids. Trimming pared 6 bases from V and 3 bases from J, leaving 15 bases between. CDR3 in amino acids: CASRQDSQNYEQYF. CDR3 sequence (DNA): TGTGCCAGCAGACAGGACAGCCAGAACTACGAGCAGTACTTC.

The chain couples TRBV7-2 to TRBJ1-2, with a possible D match to TRBD1 (6 bases). CDR3 length: 17 amino acids. The germline V gene has CDR1 SGHTA and CDR2 FQGNSA. Trimming cost V 1 base and J 4 bases, with 19 bases left between them. The CDR3 spells CASSLEEGGRGVYGYTF. Here the CDR3 DNA reads TGTGCCAGCAGCTTAGAGGAGGGCGGCAGGGGAGTCTATGGCTACACCTTC.

The V gene is TRBV7-2, the J gene TRBJ2-1; D is possibly TRBD1 (5 bases). Per the germline V gene, CDR1 is SGHTA and CDR2 is FQGNSA. V lost 5 bases and J 10 bases, leaving 12 bases between the germline ends. This CDR3 comprises 12 residues. The CDR3 DNA is TGTGCCAGCAGCCGGATCTGGGGCGAGCAGTTCTTC. Amino acid sequence: CASSRIWGEQFF.

This rearrangement joins TRBV4-3 to TRBJ2-7, with TRBD1 matching 7 bases. The germline V gene encodes CDR1 LGHNA and CDR2 YSLEER. The CDR3 length is 15 residues. The V segment lost 1 base and the J segment 5 bases; nucleotides outside the gene matches: 8. The CDR3 loop is CASSQGRGIIDEQYF. The CDR3 DNA is TGCGCCAGCAGCCAAGGCAGGGGGATCATCGACGAGCAGTACTTC.

The chain carries TRBV21-1 and TRBJ2-7; TRBD2, the table's D call, was not compared with the DNA. TRBV21-1 is recorded as a pseudogene. The CDR3 spans 17 residues. In nucleotides, the CDR3 is TGTGCCAGCAGCAACCGACGACTAGCGGTAAGCTCCTACGAGCAGTACTTC. The encoded protein is CASSNRRLAVSSYEQYF.

This clone was found a few times. This chain uses TRBV7-2 with TRBJ1-5; D remains unclear. Germline V lookup: CDR1 SGHTA, CDR2 FQGNSA. Trimming cost V 1 base and J 2 bases, with 12 bases left between them. This CDR3 region has 16 residues. The CDR3 sequence is CASSLGRGVGNQPQHF. The CDR3 region has the DNA TGTGCCAGCAGCTTAGGGCGCGGGGTCGGCAATCAGCCCCAGCATTTT.

Note on this clone: One junction end does not reproduce the germline sequence, and a read error may be involved. The rearrangement joins TRBV7-7 to TRBJ2-1; TRBD2 matches 13 bases. The V gene's germline CDR1 is SSHAT and CDR2 FNYEAQ (reference sequence). The CDR3 extends over 18 amino acids. The CDR3 loop reads CASSLTAGLAGPGNEQFF. The CDR3 DNA sequence: TGTGCTAGCAGCTTAACGGCGGGACTAGCGGGACCTGGGAATGAGCAGTTCTTC.